The source of this T cell receptor beta chain is a study of T-cell reconstitution after alpha-beta-depleted transplantation in children. General study findings and limits: In some patients, recipient T cells and intrathymic progenitors surviving conditioning explained high day-60 diversity. The authors attributed T-cell counts and diversity one year after transplant mostly to newly produced T cells.

Trimming pared 2 bases from V and 0 bases from J, leaving 11 bases between. Germline loops: CDR1 ENHRY, CDR2 SYGVKD. The CDR3 has 15 amino acids. Unique molecular identifiers tagged the TCRbeta library. TCRdb reprocessed the PCR reads with MiXCR, giving one entry per CDR3 protein. The data show roughly 300,000 distinct CDR3 sequences, about 9.9% seen once. This clonotype was picked up many times. Its antigen remains unidentified. The receptor was derived from a male patient aged 2-15 years who had a stem cell transplant for chronic granulomatous disease, so the T cells may come from the graft donor. The rearrangement uses TRBV10-3 and TRBJ2-7; D is unresolved. Sequencing was performed on peripheral blood, taken 180 days after TCRalphabeta/CD19-depleted stem cell transplant. The CDR3 spells CAISERLPTSYEQYF. CDR3 coding DNA: TGTGCCATCAGTGAGAGACTTCCGACCTCCTACGAGCAGTACTTC.